This T cell receptor (beta chain) comes out of a study of blood T cell repertoires in COVID-19. Germline assignment: CDR1 MNHEY and CDR2 SMNVEV (reference sequence). The V segment lost 5 bases and the J segment 1 base; nucleotides outside the gene matches: 4. The CDR3 consists of 15 residues. Some clones are missing from TCRdb's copy, which holds only in-frame ones; the method was immunoSEQ multiplex PCR. The sample has approximately 300,000 clones, around nine tenths seen once. Participants were aged roughly 18 to 90 years from 24 US areas. The sequence came from a man between 60 and 75 years old who had recovered from COVID-19. The chain has TRBV27 and TRBJ2-2; TRBD1 aligns across 7 bases. The specimen sequenced was PBMCs or T cells enriched from blood (not recorded which). The CDR3 sequence is CASSPWTGNTGELFF. In DNA, the CDR3 is TGTGCCAGCAGTCCTTGGACAGGGAACACCGGGGAGCTGTTTTTT.